This entry concerns a single T cell receptor (beta chain). The data were obtained in a study of T cells in Graves' hyperthyroidism and ophthalmopathy. CDR1 is SGHRS and CDR2 is YFSETQ in the germline V gene. The CDR3 sequence is 13 residues long. V gave up 2 bases and J gave up 5 bases, with 10 bases separating them. Amplification of TCR beta CDR3 regions was performed using RNA transcripts as template. TCR CDR3 underwent first-round RT-PCR with the HTBI primer set. Via MiXCR, TCRdb re-called the multiplex PCR reads, giving one row per CDR3 protein. The repertoire consists of approximately 300,000 distinct CDR3 sequences, with 15% to 20% occurring once and the leading ten covering approximately 35%.

Sequenced input: blood. The V call is TRBV5-1, the J call TRBJ1-2; D might be TRBD1 (6 bases). This clonotype was sampled from a man aged 25-45 years with Graves' hyperthyroidism. In DNA form, the CDR3 reads TGCGCCAGCAGCTTAGGGACAAGATATGGCTACACCTTC. Translated, it gives CASSLGTRYGYTF. Drawing the rest from reference TRBV5-1 and TRBJ1-2, the complete variable domain is KAGVTQTPRYLIKTRGQQVTLSCSPISGHRSVSWYQQTPGQGLQFLFEYFSETQRNKGNFPGRFSGRQFSNSRSEMNVSTLELGDSALYLCASSLGTRYGYTFGSGTRLTVV.